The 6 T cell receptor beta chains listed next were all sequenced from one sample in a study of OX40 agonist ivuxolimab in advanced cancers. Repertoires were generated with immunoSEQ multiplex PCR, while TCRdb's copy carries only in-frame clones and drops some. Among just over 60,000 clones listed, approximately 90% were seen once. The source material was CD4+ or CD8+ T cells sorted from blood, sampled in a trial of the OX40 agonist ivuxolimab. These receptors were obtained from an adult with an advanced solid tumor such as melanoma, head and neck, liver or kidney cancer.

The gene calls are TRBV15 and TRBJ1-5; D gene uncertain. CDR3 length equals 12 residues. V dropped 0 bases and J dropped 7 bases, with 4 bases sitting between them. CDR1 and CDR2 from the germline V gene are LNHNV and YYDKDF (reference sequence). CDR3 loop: CATSRDYQPQHF. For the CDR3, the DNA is TGTGCCACCAGCAGAGACTACCAGCCCCAGCATTTT.

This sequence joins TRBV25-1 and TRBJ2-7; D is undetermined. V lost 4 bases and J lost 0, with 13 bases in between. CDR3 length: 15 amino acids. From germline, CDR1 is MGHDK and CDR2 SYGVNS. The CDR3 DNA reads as TGTGCCAGCAGTGTTAGCTTTTTTAGCTCCTACGAGCAGTACTTC. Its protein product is CASSVSFFSSYEQYF.

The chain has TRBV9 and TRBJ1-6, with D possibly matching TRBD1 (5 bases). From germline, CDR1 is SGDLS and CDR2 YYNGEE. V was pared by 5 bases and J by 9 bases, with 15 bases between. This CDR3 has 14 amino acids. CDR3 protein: CASRRAGRSSPLHF. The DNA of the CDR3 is TGTGCCAGCAGGCGAGCAGGGAGGTCTTCACCCCTCCACTTT.

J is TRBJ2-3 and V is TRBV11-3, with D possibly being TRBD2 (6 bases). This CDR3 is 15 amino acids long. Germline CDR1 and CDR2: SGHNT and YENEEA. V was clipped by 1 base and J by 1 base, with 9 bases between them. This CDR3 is CASSLGVAGTDTQYF. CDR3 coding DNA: TGTGCCAGCAGCTTAGGAGTAGCGGGCACAGATACGCAGTATTTT.

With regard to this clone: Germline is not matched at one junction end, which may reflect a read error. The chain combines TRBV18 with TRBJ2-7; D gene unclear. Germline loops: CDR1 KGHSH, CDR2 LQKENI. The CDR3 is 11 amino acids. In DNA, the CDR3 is TGTGCCAGCTCCACCTCCCACGAGCAGTACTTC. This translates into CASSTSHEQYF.

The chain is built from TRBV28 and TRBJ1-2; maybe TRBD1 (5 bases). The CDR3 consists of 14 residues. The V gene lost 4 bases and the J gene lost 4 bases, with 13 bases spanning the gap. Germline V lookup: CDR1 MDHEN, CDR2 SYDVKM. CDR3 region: CASSSPGPPYGYTF. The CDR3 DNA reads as TGTGCCAGCAGTTCACCGGGGCCCCCCTATGGCTACACCTTC.